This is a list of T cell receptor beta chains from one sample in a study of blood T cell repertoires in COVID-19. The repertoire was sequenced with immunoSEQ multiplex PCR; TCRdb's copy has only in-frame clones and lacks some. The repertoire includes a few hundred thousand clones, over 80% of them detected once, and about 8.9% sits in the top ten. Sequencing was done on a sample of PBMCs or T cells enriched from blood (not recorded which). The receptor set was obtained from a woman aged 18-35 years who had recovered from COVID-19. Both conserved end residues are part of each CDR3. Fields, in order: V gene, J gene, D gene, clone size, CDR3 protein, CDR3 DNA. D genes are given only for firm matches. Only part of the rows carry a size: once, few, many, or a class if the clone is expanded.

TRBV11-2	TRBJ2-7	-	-	CASSSHAGLRAREQYF	TGTGCCAGCAGCTCCCACGCGGGTTTGCGGGCCCGCGAGCAGTACTTC
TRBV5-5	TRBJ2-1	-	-	CASSFERSYNEQFF	TGTGCCAGCAGCTTTGAGCGGAGCTACAATGAGCAGTTCTTC
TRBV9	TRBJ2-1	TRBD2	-	CASSGTSGGSSYNEQFF	TGTGCCAGCAGCGGGACTAGCGGGGGGAGCTCCTACAATGAGCAGTTCTTC
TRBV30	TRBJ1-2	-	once	CAWRWMSFGGRGYTF	TGTGCCTGGAGATGGATGAGCTTTGGAGGTCGAGGCTACACCTTC
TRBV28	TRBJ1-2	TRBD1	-	CASSFLGQGLGYTF	TGTGCCAGCAGTTTTTTGGGACAGGGCTTGGGCTACACCTTC
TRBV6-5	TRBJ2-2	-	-	CASTGVTGELFF	TGTGCCAGCACAGGGGTCACCGGGGAGCTGTTTTTT
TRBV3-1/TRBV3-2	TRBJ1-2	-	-	CASSQVGGLGYGYTF	TGTGCCAGCAGCCAAGTCGGGGGGCTCGGCTATGGCTACACCTTC
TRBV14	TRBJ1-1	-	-	CASSQEWVMGGTEAFF	TGTGCCAGCAGCCAAGAGTGGGTAATGGGGGGAACTGAAGCTTTCTTT
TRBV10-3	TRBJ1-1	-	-	CAISEIGGLKNTEAFF	TGTGCCATCAGTGAGATAGGAGGGTTGAAGAACACTGAAGCTTTCTTT
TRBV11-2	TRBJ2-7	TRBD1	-	CASSLSPDRGYEQYF	TGTGCCAGCAGCTTGTCTCCGGACAGGGGCTACGAGCAGTACTTC
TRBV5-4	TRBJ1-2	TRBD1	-	CASSTVTGLAGYTF	TGTGCCAGCAGCACCGTGACAGGGCTCGCGGGCTACACCTTC
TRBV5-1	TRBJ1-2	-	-	CASSFSRAEYGYTF	TGCGCCAGCAGCTTCTCGAGGGCTGAGTATGGCTACACCTTC
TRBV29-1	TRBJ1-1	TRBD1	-	CSGRRTGGTEAFF	TGCAGCGGCCGTAGGACAGGGGGCACTGAAGCTTTCTTT
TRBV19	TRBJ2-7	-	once	CAAGNYEQYF	TGTGCCGCAGGGAACTACGAGCAGTACTTC
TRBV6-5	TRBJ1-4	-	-	CASSRGTRREKLFF	TGTGCCAGCAGCCGAGGCACGAGGCGCGAAAAACTGTTTTTT
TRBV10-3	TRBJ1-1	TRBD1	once	CAIRGGTGNTEAFF	TGTGCCATCAGGGGGGGGACAGGGAACACTGAAGCTTTCTTT
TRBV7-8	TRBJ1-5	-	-	CASSFGVWQPQHF	TGTGCCAGCAGCTTTGGAGTATGGCAGCCCCAGCATTTT
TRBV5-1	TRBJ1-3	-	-	CASSLGSSGNTIYF	TGCGCCAGCAGCTTGGGTAGCTCTGGAAACACCATATATTTT
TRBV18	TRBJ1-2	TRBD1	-	CASSVRDRDGYTF	TGTGCCAGCTCGGTCCGGGACAGGGATGGCTACACCTTC
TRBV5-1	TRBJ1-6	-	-	CASSPGSDRNSPLHF	TGCGCCAGCAGCCCCGGGTCAGACCGTAATTCACCCCTCCACTTT
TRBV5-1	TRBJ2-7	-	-	CASSLALQGYEQYF	TGCGCCAGCAGCTTGGCATTACAGGGCTACGAGCAGTACTTC
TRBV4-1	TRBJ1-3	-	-	CASSFLDSQTSGNTIYF	TGCGCCAGCAGCTTCCTGGACAGCCAAACCTCTGGAAACACCATATATTTT
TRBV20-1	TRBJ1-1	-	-	CSAKRYTEAFF	TGCAGTGCTAAGCGGTACACTGAAGCTTTCTTT
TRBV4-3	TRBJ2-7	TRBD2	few	CASSQGLSGRAHEQYF	TGCGCCAGCAGCCAAGGCCTTAGCGGGAGGGCCCACGAGCAGTACTTC
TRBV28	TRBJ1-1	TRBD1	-	CASSAQPGQGRTEAFF	TGTGCCAGCAGTGCACAGCCGGGACAGGGGAGGACTGAAGCTTTCTTT
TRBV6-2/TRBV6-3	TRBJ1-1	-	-	CASSYDIRITEAFF	TGTGCCAGCAGTTACGACATACGAATCACTGAAGCTTTCTTT
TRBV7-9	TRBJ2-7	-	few	CASSSGVSYEQYF	TGTGCCAGCAGTTCCGGGGTCTCCTACGAGCAGTACTTC